The rows below give T cell receptor beta chains drawn from one sample of a study of metastatic and nonmetastatic thyroid tumors. TCRdb reassembled clones from the PCR reads with MiXCR. The data contain 20,000 to 25,000 clones, roughly 20% of them singletons. The sequencing sample was made of blood. The source is a female donor with papillary thyroid cancer or a benign thyroid nodule (not recorded which). Some clones in this sample may be carry-over from other donors' samples. The CDR3 runs from the conserved cysteine through the conserved F or W. D genes are given only for firm matches. Only some rows state a clone size, as once, few, many or a class for expanded clones.

clone size	J gene	CDR3 length	V gene	D gene	CDR3 protein	CDR3 DNA
few	TRBJ2-3	15	TRBV5-4	TRBD2	CASSTSGTGTDTQYF	TGTGCCAGCAGCACTAGCGGGACTGGCACAGATACGCAGTATTTT
many	TRBJ2-3	15	TRBV18	.	CASSPPGRGTDTQYF	TGTGCCAGCTCACCACCGGGCAGGGGAACAGATACGCAGTATTTT
many	TRBJ2-5	15	TRBV29-1	TRBD1	CSVGTGGLSAETQYF	TGCAGCGTTGGGACAGGGGGATTGAGTGCGGAGACCCAGTACTTC
.	TRBJ2-7	13	TRBV7-2	TRBD2	CASSLVAGAPPYF	TGTGCCAGCAGCTTAGTAGCGGGAGCCCCCCCGTACTTC
many	TRBJ2-7	14	TRBV6-2/TRBV6-3	.	CASRDPGQTYEQYF	TGTGCCAGCAGGGATCCGGGCCAGACCTACGAGCAGTACTTC
medium-sized	TRBJ1-2	15	TRBV12-3/TRBV12-4	TRBD1	CASSLTSGGTYGYTF	TGTGCCAGCAGTTTAACATCAGGGGGCACCTATGGCTACACCTTC
.	TRBJ2-6	14	TRBV11-2	TRBD1	CASSWDRPANVLTF	TGTGCCAGCAGCTGGGACAGGCCCGCCAACGTCCTGACTTTC
few	TRBJ2-1	18	TRBV11-1	TRBD2	CASSLLPGLAGGDNGQFF	TGTGCCAGCAGCTTACTTCCGGGACTAGCGGGAGGAGACAATGGGCAGTTCTTC
.	TRBJ1-2	14	TRBV5-1	.	CASSFGTGNYGYTF	TGCGCCAGCAGCTTTGGGACGGGGAACTATGGCTACACCTTC
many	TRBJ2-5	15	TRBV3-1	TRBD2	CASSHFVAGGETQYF	TGTGCCAGCAGCCACTTTGTAGCGGGAGGAGAGACCCAGTACTTC
many	TRBJ2-3	12	TRBV4-2	.	CASSRTGDTQYF	TGTGCCAGCAGCCGAACAGGCGATACGCAGTATTTT
once	TRBJ2-7	15	TRBV20-1	TRBD2	CSARDFSGSLYDQYF	TGCAGTGCTAGAGATTTCAGCGGGAGTTTATACGATCAGTACTTC
.	TRBJ2-2	16	TRBV11-3	.	CASSLAGRARSWELFF	TGTGCCAGCAGCTTAGCTGGCCGGGCTCGTTCGTGGGAGCTGTTTTTT
.	TRBJ2-5	13	TRBV28	.	CASSSGREYTQYF	TGTGCCAGCAGTTCAGGGCGCGAATATACCCAGTACTTC
many	TRBJ2-1	15	TRBV6-4	TRBD1	CASSEDRVQVDEQFF	TGTGCCAGCAGTGAGGACAGGGTTCAGGTCGATGAGCAGTTCTTC
.	TRBJ2-6	17	TRBV20-1	.	CSASLGVLNSGSNVLTF	TGCAGTGCTAGTTTAGGGGTACTAAACTCTGGGTCCAACGTCCTGACTTTC
.	TRBJ1-2	13	TRBV20-1	.	CSARGHTNYGYTF	TGCAGTGCTAGAGGTCATACTAACTATGGCTACACCTTC
.	TRBJ1-2	13	TRBV5-7	.	CASSIPPYYGYTF	TGTGCCAGCAGCATCCCACCATACTATGGCTACACCTTC
once	TRBJ2-1	15	TRBV11-2	.	CASSLVGGQGPSKFF	TGTGCCAGCAGCTTAGTCGGGGGTCAGGGTCCCTCTAAGTTCTTC
many	TRBJ2-3	11	TRBV24-1	.	CATSVADTQYF	TGTGCCACCAGTGTAGCAGATACGCAGTATTTT
few	TRBJ2-7	14	TRBV27	TRBD1	CASSFRDRGNEQYF	TGTGCCAGCAGTTTCCGGGACAGGGGTAACGAGCAGTACTTC
many	TRBJ2-3	16	TRBV6-1	.	CASSESGLLLRNTQYF	TGTGCCAGCAGTGAATCGGGACTTCTGTTGAGAAATACGCAGTATTTT
many	TRBJ2-7	14	TRBV9	TRBD2	CASSSSGGYYEQYF	TGTGCCAGCAGCTCCTCGGGGGGGTACTACGAGCAGTACTTC
many	TRBJ2-7	12	TRBV20-1	.	CSATRDLYEQYF	TGCAGTGCAACTAGAGATCTCTACGAGCAGTACTTC
.	TRBJ2-7	16	TRBV20-1	.	CSAREGPTGNPYEQYF	TGCAGTGCTAGAGAGGGCCCCACAGGGAATCCCTACGAGCAGTACTTC
many	TRBJ2-7	15	TRBV4-2	.	CASSQDGQGSGWQYF	TGTGCCAGCAGCCAAGATGGGCAGGGGTCTGGGTGGCAGTACTTC
many	TRBJ1-1	16	TRBV3-1	TRBD1	CASSQQGALMGTEAFF	TGTGCCAGCAGCCAGCAGGGGGCCTTGATGGGGACTGAAGCTTTCTTT
.	TRBJ1-5	16	TRBV6-1	.	CASRPPGVEGRQPQHF	TGTGCCAGCAGACCCCCTGGGGTAGAGGGGCGTCAGCCCCAGCATTTT
many	TRBJ2-1	16	TRBV6-2/TRBV6-3	TRBD2	CASSFRAGERYNEQFF	TGTGCCAGCAGTTTTAGAGCGGGAGAGAGATACAATGAGCAGTTCTTC
few	TRBJ2-7	19	TRBV20-1	TRBD1	CSARDSPDRGPITSYEQYF	TGCAGTGCTAGAGATTCCCCGGACAGGGGACCTATTACCTCCTACGAGCAGTACTTC
many	TRBJ1-2	14	TRBV9	.	CASSVAWDGYGYTF	TGTGCCAGCAGCGTAGCATGGGACGGCTATGGCTACACCTTC
few	TRBJ2-3	16	TRBV15	.	CATSRERTWGPDTQYF	TGTGCCACCAGCAGAGAACGTACATGGGGCCCAGATACGCAGTATTTT
.	TRBJ2-2	14	TRBV4-2	.	CASSPPGKTGELFF	TGTGCCAGCAGCCCCCCCGGGAAGACCGGGGAGCTGTTTTTT
many	TRBJ2-2	15	TRBV10-1	TRBD1	CASSETGGDTGELFF	TGCGCCAGCAGTGAGACAGGGGGCGACACCGGGGAGCTGTTTTTT
.	TRBJ2-1	12	TRBV5-1	TRBD2	CASILSPSGQFF	TGCGCCAGCATCTTGTCACCTAGCGGGCAGTTCTTC
.	TRBJ1-5	15	TRBV7-2	.	CASSLVGGYNQPQHF	TGTGCCAGCAGCTTAGTAGGAGGGTACAATCAGCCCCAGCATTTT